This T cell receptor beta chain appears in the sequencing data of a study of radiation and T cells in renal cell carcinoma. Whole-study results and caveats: From baseline, blood top tumor clonotypes peaked at 2 weeks post-radiation.

Germline trimming cut 1 base from V and 4 bases from J; bases unmatched to any gene: 7. The germline CDR1 and CDR2 sequences are SGHTA and FQGNSA. The length of the CDR3 is 15 residues. Time point: blood 4 weeks post-SBRT, at nephrectomy. Documented treatment: 15 Gy SBRT to primary tumor, nephrectomy 4 weeks later. Nephrectomy followed 15 Gy stereotactic body radiation by 4 weeks. About this clone: Its antigen is not identified. The sample carries other DNA sequences with the same CDR3.

Sequenced by immunoSEQ multiplex PCR; TCRdb stores in-frame clones only, minus some. The table shows approximately 85,000 clones, with around 89% occurring only once. J is TRBJ2-7 and V is TRBV7-2, with 7 bases fitting TRBD2. The sequencing used blood, collected from a patient whose treatment included radiotherapy and nephrectomy. This clonotype was obtained from a woman between 65 and 79 years old with renal cell carcinoma. In DNA, the CDR3 is TGTGCCAGCAGCTTAGGATTAGCGGGCGGGTACGAGCAGTACTTC. This sequence encodes CASSLGLAGGYEQYF.